The 26 T cell receptor beta chains presented below share a single source sample, sequenced in a study of CXCR3-negative and CXCR3-positive naive CD8 T cells. The study made its TRB cDNA libraries by 5' RACE, adding UMI labels. TCRdb reprocessed the 5' RACE reads and keeps a single row for each CDR3 protein, giving no DNA. The record lists about 58,000 distinct CDR3 sequences, of which the ten most abundant hold about 0.4%. Input material: naive CXCR3- CD8+ T cells from blood. This sample's subset: CD45RO-CCR7+CD27+CD95- naive CD8+ T cells lacking CXCR3 (TNR3-). These receptors originate from a human donor in good health. Some clones in this sample may be carry-over from other donors' samples.

This chain connects TRBV29-1 to TRBJ1-3; TCRdb's D call of TRBD1 is untestable without DNA. The CDR3 length is 12 residues. Germline V gene data show CDR1 as SQVTM and CDR2 as ANQGSEA. This CDR3 is CSVMTGGGTIYF.

The chain carries TRBV12-5 and TRBJ1-2; absent DNA, TCRdb's TRBD1 call cannot be checked. The germline V gene has CDR1 LGHNT and CDR2 FRNRAP. This CDR3 contains 18 residues. CDR3: CASGPSYLPATGNYGYTF.

The V call is TRBV27, the J call TRBJ2-7; TCRdb returns TRBD2, unconfirmable since there is no DNA. Germline assignment: CDR1 MNHEY and CDR2 SMNVEV (reference sequence). This CDR3 region has 15 residues. The chain's CDR3 is CASSSTSGGAHEQYF.

The chain carries TRBV11-2 and TRBJ2-1; with no DNA, the TCRdb D assignment of TRBD2 cannot be verified. CDR3 length: 12 residues. Germline V CDR1 and CDR2: SGHAT, FQNNGV. The CDR3 is CASSRTSDEQFF.

The chain recombines TRBV6-2 or TRBV6-3 with TRBJ2-5. Germline V CDR1 and CDR2: MNHEY, SVGEGT. The CDR3 has 14 amino acids. The CDR3 spells CASSSLSYQETQYF.

The chain links TRBV5-6 to TRBJ2-5; the TCRdb D gene call, TRBD2, has no DNA to confirm it. There are 15 residues in the CDR3. Germline V gene lookup returns CDR1 SGHDT and CDR2 YYEEEE. This chain's CDR3 is CASSLSVDKRETQYF.

This rearrangement joins TRBV4-2 to TRBJ1-5; TCRdb's assignment of TRBD1 cannot be checked, as there is no DNA. The CDR3 consists of 15 residues. The germline CDR1 and CDR2 sequences are LGHNA and YNFKEQ. The CDR3 is CASSQEGVRNQPQHF.

The chain links TRBV20-1 to TRBJ1-3; TCRdb proposes TRBD1, but this gene call is untestable without DNA. This CDR3 has 14 residues. The germline V gene encodes CDR1 DFQATT and CDR2 SNEGSKA (reference sequence). CDR3 region: CSALDRDSGNTIYF.

This rearrangement joins TRBV20-1 to TRBJ2-7; checking the TCRdb D call of TRBD1 is not possible without DNA. Germline V gene lookup returns CDR1 DFQATT and CDR2 SNEGSKA (reference sequence). This CDR3 has 13 residues. The CDR3 region is CSGDGAYSYEQYF.

This chain connects TRBV14 to TRBJ2-2; TCRdb names TRBD2, which stays unverified in the absence of DNA. CDR1 and CDR2 (germline): SGHDN, FVKESK. The CDR3 totals 15 residues. This CDR3 reads CASSQFLRGTGELFF.

The chain recombines TRBV7-3 with TRBJ2-7; TCRdb calls TRBD1, which cannot be checked without DNA. The CDR3 loop spans 14 amino acids. CDR1 and CDR2 (germline): SGHTA, FQGTGA. CDR3 residues: CASSPNRDRGFQYF.

V and J are TRBV11-2 and TRBJ2-2; there is no DNA to check the TCRdb D call of TRBD1. The V gene's germline CDR1 is SGHAT and CDR2 FQNNGV. The CDR3 consists of 15 residues. CDR3: CASRSGGTNTGELFF.

CDR3 in amino acids: CSASGPPDDTGELFF. V usage is TRBV20-1 and J usage is TRBJ2-2; checking the TCRdb D call of TRBD1 is not possible without DNA. This CDR3 is 15 amino acids long. Germline CDR1 DFQATT, CDR2 SNEGSKA (reference sequence).

The chain employs TRBV28 and TRBJ2-7; checking the TCRdb D call of TRBD2 is not possible without DNA. CDR3 length: 12 amino acids. Germline CDR1 and CDR2: MDHEN and SYDVKM. The chain's CDR3 is CASDSGPYEQYF.

The chain couples TRBV11-3 to TRBJ2-7; the D gene TCRdb calls, TRBD1, cannot be checked with no DNA. The length of the CDR3 is 15 residues. CDR1 is SGHNT, CDR2 YENEEA, per germline. CDR3 in amino acids: CASSPYPGTAYEQYF.

The chain links TRBV7-3 to TRBJ2-7; without DNA, the TCRdb call of TRBD1 cannot be checked. This CDR3 has 15 amino acids. From germline, CDR1 is SGHTA and CDR2 FQGTGA. CDR3 loop: CASSPVGGLNYEQYF.

J is TRBJ2-7 and V is TRBV29-1. The CDR3 sequence is 13 residues long. Germline CDR1 reads SQVTM; CDR2 reads ANQGSEA. CDR3 sequence reads: CSVGTARTYEQYF.

V is TRBV14 and J is TRBJ2-7; TCRdb returns TRBD1, unconfirmable since there is no DNA. Germline V lookup: CDR1 SGHDN, CDR2 FVKESK. This CDR3 has 13 amino acids. CDR3 amino acids: CASSQRGGYEQYF.

This chain links TRBV7-8 with TRBJ1-4. Germline-derived CDR1 and CDR2 are SGHVS and FQNEAQ. The CDR3 is 13 amino acids. The CDR3 is CASSSKQYEKLFF. The full variable domain, its missing parts supplied by reference TRBV7-8 and TRBJ1-4, is GAGVSQSPRYKVAKRGQDVALRCDPISGHVSLFWYQQALGQGPEFLTYFQNEAQLDKSGLPSDRFFAERPEGSVSTLKIQRTQQEDSAVYLCASSSKQYEKLFFGSGTQLSVL.

The chain joins TRBV19 to TRBJ2-1; checking the TCRdb D call of TRBD2 is not possible without DNA. Germline lookup yields CDR1 LNHDA and CDR2 SQIVND (reference sequence). The CDR3 has 15 residues. The CDR3 here is CASSPGTSPPHEQFF.

The CDR3 protein is CASSGRDRNTGELFF. The chain is built from TRBV27 and TRBJ2-2; the D call from TCRdb, TRBD2, cannot be confirmed without DNA. The CDR3 is made up of 15 amino acids. CDR1 MNHEY and CDR2 SMNVEV come from the germline V gene (reference sequence).

The chain has TRBV5-6 and TRBJ2-1; TCRdb designates TRBD2, a call that cannot be tested without DNA. CDR3 length equals 16 residues. The V gene's germline CDR1 is SGHDT and CDR2 YYEEEE. CDR3 amino acids: CASSMRLAGSYNEQFF.

The V call is TRBV21-1, the J call TRBJ1-1; TCRdb reports TRBD1, a call that lacks DNA to check it against. TRBV21-1 is a recognized pseudogene. CDR3 length: 18 amino acids. The CDR3 loop reads CASSFREQRRGSGTEAFF.

This chain's CDR3 is CASGIGANEQFF. This sequence joins TRBV12-5 and TRBJ2-1; the D call from TCRdb, TRBD1, cannot be confirmed without DNA. The germline V gene has CDR1 LGHNT and CDR2 FRNRAP. The CDR3 is made up of 12 amino acids.

V usage is TRBV28 and J usage is TRBJ2-1; TCRdb proposes TRBD2, but this gene call is untestable without DNA. The CDR3 extends over 15 amino acids. In germline, CDR1 is MDHEN, CDR2 SYDVKM. CDR3 protein: CASSQRGDSYNEQFF.

This chain joins TRBV5-5 and TRBJ2-7; TCRdb indicates TRBD1, and absent DNA this call remains unverified. CDR1 SGHKS and CDR2 YYEKEE come from the germline V gene (reference sequence). The CDR3 is 14 amino acids. This CDR3 reads CASRPGAYSYEQYF.